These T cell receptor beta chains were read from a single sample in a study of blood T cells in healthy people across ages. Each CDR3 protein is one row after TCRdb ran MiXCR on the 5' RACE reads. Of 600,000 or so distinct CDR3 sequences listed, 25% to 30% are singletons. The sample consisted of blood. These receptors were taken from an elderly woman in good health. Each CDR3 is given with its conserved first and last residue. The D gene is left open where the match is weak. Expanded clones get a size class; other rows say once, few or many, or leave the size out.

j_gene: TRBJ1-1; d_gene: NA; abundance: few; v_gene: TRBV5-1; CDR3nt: TGCGCCAGCAGCTTGGACGGGGCCACTGAAGCTTTCTTT; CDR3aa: CASSLDGATEAFF
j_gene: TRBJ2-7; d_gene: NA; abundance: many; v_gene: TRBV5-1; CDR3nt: TGCGCCAGCAGCTTGGACGGAGCCTACGAGCAGTACTTC; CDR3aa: CASSLDGAYEQYF
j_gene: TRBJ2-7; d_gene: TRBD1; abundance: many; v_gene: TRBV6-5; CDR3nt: TGTGCCAGCAGACGCTCGGGACAGGGGGTCTACGAGCAGTACTTC; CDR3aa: CASRRSGQGVYEQYF
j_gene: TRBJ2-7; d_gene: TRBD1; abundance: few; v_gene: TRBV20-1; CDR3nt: TGCAGTGCTAACGGACAGGTTATCTCTCCGTACGAGCAGTACTTC; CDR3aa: CSANGQVISPYEQYF
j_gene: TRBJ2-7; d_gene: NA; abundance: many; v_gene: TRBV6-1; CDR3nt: TGTGCCAGCAGTGAAGCGGGGGGGCAAGACGAGCAGTACTTC; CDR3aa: CASSEAGGQDEQYF
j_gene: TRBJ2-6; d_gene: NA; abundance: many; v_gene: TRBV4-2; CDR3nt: TGTGCCAGCACCATAGGCCCGGGATCTGGGGCCAACGTCCTGACTTTC; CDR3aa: CASTIGPGSGANVLTF
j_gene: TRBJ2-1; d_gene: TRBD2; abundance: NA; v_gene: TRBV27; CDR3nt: TGTGCCAGCAGTTTCGGGCGGGGGGGATTAAATGTGCAGTTCTTC; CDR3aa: CASSFGRGGLNVQFF
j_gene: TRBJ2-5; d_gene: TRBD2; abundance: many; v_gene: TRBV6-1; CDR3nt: TGTGCCAGCAAAATGACTAGCGGGGGGGCAGAGACCCAGTACTTC; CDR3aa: CASKMTSGGAETQYF
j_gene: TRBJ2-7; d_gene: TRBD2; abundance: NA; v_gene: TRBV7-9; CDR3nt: TGTGCCAGCAGTGAAGCGGTAGCGGGGGGCTCCTACGAGCAGTACTTC; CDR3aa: CASSEAVAGGSYEQYF
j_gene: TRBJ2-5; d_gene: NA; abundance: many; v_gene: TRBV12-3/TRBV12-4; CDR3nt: TGTGCCAGCAGTTCCAATACCGTAGAGACCCAGTACTTC; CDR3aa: CASSSNTVETQYF
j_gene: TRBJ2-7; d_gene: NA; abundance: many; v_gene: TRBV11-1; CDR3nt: TGTGCCAGCAAGGGGCAACTCTCCTACGAGCAGTACTTC; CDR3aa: CASKGQLSYEQYF
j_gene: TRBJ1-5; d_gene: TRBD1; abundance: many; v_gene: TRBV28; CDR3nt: TGTGCCAGCAGTTTATCTGGGGCAGGGGGCTTTCAGCCCCAGCATTTT; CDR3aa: CASSLSGAGGFQPQHF
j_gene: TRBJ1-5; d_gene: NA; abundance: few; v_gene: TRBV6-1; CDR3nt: TGTGCCAGCAGTGAAGAAAGGGATCAGCCCCAGCATTTT; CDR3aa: CASSEERDQPQHF
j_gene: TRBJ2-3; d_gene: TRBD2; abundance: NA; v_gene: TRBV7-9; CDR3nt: TGTGCCAGCAGCTCCAGCGGGGCGGTAGATACGCAGTATTTT; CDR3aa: CASSSSGAVDTQYF
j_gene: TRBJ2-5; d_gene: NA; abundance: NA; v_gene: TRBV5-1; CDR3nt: TGCGCCAGCAGCTTGGGTGGGGGGCTGGAGCAGTACTTC; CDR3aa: CASSLGGGLEQYF
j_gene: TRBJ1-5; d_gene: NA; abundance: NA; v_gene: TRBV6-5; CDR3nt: TGTGCCAGCAGCTACCTACACGCGGCCCCGAATCAGCCCCAGCATTTT; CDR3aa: CASSYLHAAPNQPQHF